These 5 T cell receptor beta chains originate from one sample sequenced in a study of cytomegalovirus exposure and HLA in healthy donors. 60 Vbeta and 13 Jbeta primers were used in PCR. Measured with immunoSEQ multiplex PCR; TCRdb has only the in-frame clones, and not every one. The table has 150,000 to 200,000 clones, around 81% seen once. The specimen sequenced was PBMCs. Receptors were obtained from a man aged 18 to 35 in good health and CMV-seronegative.

The rearrangement links TRBV7-2 to TRBJ2-1; TRBD2 aligns across 10 bases. Germline assignment: CDR1 SGHTA and CDR2 FQGNSA. The CDR3 extends over 19 amino acids. After removal of 1 base from V and 10 bases from J, the junction contained 19 bases not matched to a gene. The CDR3 DNA sequence: TGTGCCAGCAGCTTAGTCCCTAGCGGGGGTCCCCCCCTACTAGGGGAGCAGTTCTTC. Its protein product is CASSLVPSGGPPLLGEQFF.

The table lists this clone with a count of one. The chain couples TRBV11-2 to TRBJ2-1, with 8 positions matching TRBD2. The CDR3 is made up of 13 amino acids. Germline CDR1 reads SGHAT; CDR2 reads FQNNGV. The V segment lost 5 bases and the J segment 10 bases; nucleotides outside the gene matches: 7. This CDR3 reads CASSTGLGLEQFF. CDR3 sequence (DNA): TGTGCCAGCAGCACGGGACTAGGCCTAGAGCAGTTCTTC.

The chain couples TRBV2 to TRBJ2-7, with 8 bases lining up with TRBD1. Germline V gene lookup returns CDR1 SNHLY and CDR2 FYNNEI. J was trimmed by 0 bases and V by 5 bases; bases with no gene match: 6. This CDR3 is 15 amino acids long. CDR3 loop: CASSFGQGGSYEQYF. CDR3 sequence (DNA): TGTGCCAGCAGTTTTGGACAGGGAGGCTCCTACGAGCAGTACTTC.

The rearrangement uses TRBV7-9 and TRBJ1-1, with no clear D. Germline CDR1 is SEHNR and CDR2 is FQNEAQ (reference sequence). The CDR3 extends over 14 amino acids. Trimming stripped 8 bases from V and 1 base from J, with 14 bases between. CDR3 protein: CASFRQGRNTEAFF. CDR3 sequence (DNA): TGTGCCAGCTTCCGACAAGGGAGGAACACTGAAGCTTTCTTT.

Here the CDR3 reads CASSPPGGRVREQYF. The DNA for the CDR3 is TGTGCCAGTAGCCCTCCAGGGGGCAGGGTCCGCGAGCAGTACTTC. This rearrangement joins TRBV19 to TRBJ2-7; 8 bases align to TRBD1. V lost 6 bases to trimming and J lost 6 bases; unmatched junction nucleotides: 13. The germline V gene has CDR1 LNHDA and CDR2 SQIVND (reference sequence). The CDR3 contains 15 residues.